The 26 T cell receptor beta chains presented below share a single source sample, sequenced in a study of T cell repertoires in cytomegalovirus infection. MiXCR, applied by TCRdb to the reads, yields one record per CDR3 protein. Among 700,000 to 950,000 distinct CDR3 sequences listed, approximately 30% were seen once. These receptors have no identified antigens. Specimen: cultured CD8+ T cells from PBMCs, collected from culture after CMV antigen stimulation. The receptors come from a human donor in good health (CMV status not recorded). Some clones in this sample may be carry-over from other donors' samples.

This clonotype was recorded many times. The chain employs TRBV7-6 and TRBJ1-1; D is ambiguous. Germline lookup yields CDR1 SGHVS and CDR2 FNYEAQ. Deletions cut 5 bases from V and 2 bases from J, with 6 bases between. The CDR3 is 12 residues long. As DNA, the CDR3 is TGTGCCAGCAGCCATCAAAACACTGAAGCTTTCTTT. Amino acids: CASSHQNTEAFF.

V is TRBV7-2 and J is TRBJ2-2; D might be TRBD2 (6 bases). This CDR3 comprises 14 residues. Trimming took off 3 bases at V and 7 bases at J, with 12 bases between the two ends. Germline lookup yields CDR1 SGHTA and CDR2 FQGNSA. Here the CDR3 DNA reads TGTGCCAGCAGCTTTAGCGGAGGCAACGGGGAGCTGTTTTTT. Translation: CASSFSGGNGELFF.

The chain recombines TRBV6-5 with TRBJ1-1, with a weak D call TRBD1 (6 bases). The CDR3 length is 12 residues. CDR1 and CDR2 (germline): MNHEY, SVGAGI. With 2 bases removed from V and 7 bases from J, the gap between germline ends came to 8 bases. CDR3: CASSYQGGEAFF. Here the CDR3 DNA reads TGTGCCAGCAGTTACCAAGGGGGTGAAGCTTTCTTT.

This sequence joins TRBV5-4 and TRBJ2-1, with D possibly being TRBD2 (7 bases). The germline V and J ends were trimmed by 0 bases and 9 bases, with 19 bases remaining between them. The CDR3 sequence is 16 residues long. Per the germline V gene, CDR1 is SGHNT and CDR2 is YYREEE (reference sequence). CDR3 protein: CASSLGPMGGPGEQFF. The CDR3, as DNA: TGTGCCAGCAGCTTGGGCCCCATGGGGGGGCCGGGTGAGCAGTTCTTC.

The chain couples TRBV2 to TRBJ1-2; 8 nucleotides agree with TRBD1. This CDR3 is built from 15 residues. Germline CDR1 is SNHLY and CDR2 is FYNNEI. J gave up 3 bases and V 3 bases, and 6 bases lay outside the gene matches. The DNA for the CDR3 is TGTGCCAGCAGTGAGACGGGACAGGAGTACTATGGCTACACCTTC. It specifies CASSETGQEYYGYTF.

The sample holds many counts of this clonotype. This rearrangement joins TRBV12-3 or TRBV12-4 to TRBJ1-1; D unclear. V shed 6 bases and J shed 1 base, with 21 bases lying between them. The CDR3 covers 17 residues. CDR3 loop: CASRRTGLMGSNTEAFF. The CDR3, as DNA: TGTGCCAGCAGACGAACGGGGTTAATGGGTTCGAACACTGAAGCTTTCTTT.

The rearrangement joins TRBV12-5 to TRBJ2-1; 7 nucleotides match TRBD1. CDR3 length: 14 residues. Germline CDR1 reads LGHNT; CDR2 reads FRNRAP. Trimming removed 5 bases from V and 8 bases from J; junction bases left unmatched: 9. This chain's CDR3 is CASGRQGVSHEQFF. DNA of the CDR3: TGTGCTAGTGGTAGACAGGGCGTATCCCATGAGCAGTTCTTC.

The chain uses TRBV6-1 and TRBJ2-7; D remains unclear. Germline V gene lookup returns CDR1 MNHNS and CDR2 SASEGT. CDR3 length: 15 amino acids. Trimming left V 2 bases short and J 2 bases short, with 13 bases between. The CDR3 sequence is CASSELRVPTYEQYF. CDR3 sequence (DNA): TGTGCCAGCAGTGAACTCCGCGTTCCAACCTACGAGCAGTACTTC.

V gene TRBV4-2 combines with J gene TRBJ2-3; D possibly corresponds to TRBD2 (5 bases). CDR3 size: 14 residues. The germline V gene encodes CDR1 LGHNA and CDR2 YNFKEQ. Trimming took 6 bases from V and 2 from J, leaving 12 bases between them. This CDR3 reads CASSPSGFTDTQYF. In DNA form, the CDR3 reads TGTGCCAGCAGTCCGAGCGGATTCACAGATACGCAGTATTTT.

There are many counts of this clonotype. The V call is TRBV7-8, the J call TRBJ2-5, with 10 bases matching TRBD1. The germline CDR1 and CDR2 sequences are SGHVS and FQNEAQ. The CDR3 covers 14 residues. V lost 5 bases, J lost 6 bases, and 6 bases stayed unmatched. This CDR3 is CASSQDRGWKTQYF. The CDR3 DNA reads TGTGCCAGCAGCCAGGACAGGGGGTGGAAGACCCAGTACTTC. Using reference TRBV7-8 and TRBJ2-5 for the parts outside the CDR3, the full variable domain is GAGVSQSPRYKVAKRGQDVALRCDPISGHVSLFWYQQALGQGPEFLTYFQNEAQLDKSGLPSDRFFAERPEGSVSTLKIQRTQQEDSAVYLCASSQDRGWKTQYFGPGTRLLVL.

The genes are TRBV25-1 and TRBJ2-5; 7 bases are a match to TRBD1. The CDR3 has 15 amino acids. The germline CDR1 and CDR2 sequences are MGHDK and SYGVNS. Germline trimming cut 7 bases from V and 2 bases from J; bases unmatched to any gene: 10. The DNA for the CDR3 is TGTGCCAGCACCCGGGACAGAGGGTGGCAAGAGACCCAGTACTTC. This sequence encodes CASTRDRGWQETQYF.

The chain links TRBV19 to TRBJ2-7; D is possibly TRBD1 (6 bases). V was cut by 3 bases and J by 0 bases, with 12 bases left in between. From germline, CDR1 is LNHDA and CDR2 SQIVND (reference sequence). CDR3 size: 15 residues. The CDR3 protein is CASSMGTSSSYEQYF. CDR3 DNA sequence: TGTGCCAGTAGTATGGGGACATCGAGCTCCTACGAGCAGTACTTC. The full variable domain, with the rest looked up from reference TRBV19 and TRBJ2-7, is DGGITQSPKYLFRKEGQNVTLSCEQNLNHDAMYWYRQDPGQGLRLIYYSQIVNDFQKGDIAEGYSVSREKKESFPLTVTSAQKNPTAFYLCASSMGTSSSYEQYFGPGTRLTVT.

The CDR3 loop reads CASSFPTGGEQYV. The CDR3 nucleotides read TGTGCCAGCAGCTTTCCAACAGGGGGCGAGCAGTACGTC. The chain recombines TRBV5-6 with TRBJ2-7; 8 nucleotides line up with TRBD1. With 2 bases clipped from V and 6 bases from J, the junction kept 4 bases outside the gene matches. The CDR3 runs 13 residues. The germline V gene encodes CDR1 SGHDT and CDR2 YYEEEE.

This clonotype was picked up many times. V and J are TRBV27 and TRBJ2-2; 7 positions match TRBD1. Germline V gives CDR1 MNHEY, CDR2 SMNVEV (reference sequence). The CDR3 contains 14 residues. J gave up 1 base and V 5 bases, and 1 base lay outside the gene matches. In DNA form, the CDR3 reads TGTGCCAGCAGTAGACAGGGGAACACCGGGGAGCTGTTTTTT. It translates to CASSRQGNTGELFF.

This chain connects TRBV6-2 or TRBV6-3 to TRBJ2-2; D remains ambiguous. V lost 5 bases and J 5 bases, leaving 9 bases between the germline ends. The germline V gene encodes CDR1 MNHEY and CDR2 SVGEGT. There are 13 residues in the CDR3. The DNA for the CDR3 is TGTGCCAGCAGTCACAGTCGGACCGGGGAGCTGTTTTTT. Translating gives CASSHSRTGELFF.

The chain is built from TRBV19 and TRBJ2-1; D might be TRBD2 (5 bases). The V end lost 4 bases, the J end lost 7 bases, and 11 bases lay between the germline ends. The CDR3 has 13 residues. Germline assignment: CDR1 LNHDA and CDR2 SQIVND (reference sequence). CDR3 in amino acids: CASSTWTGNEQFF. CDR3 nucleotide sequence: TGTGCCAGTAGTACTTGGACGGGGAATGAGCAGTTCTTC.

This clonotype has only a few counts. The chain uses TRBV7-3 and TRBJ1-1; 8 nucleotides line up with TRBD1. The CDR3 has 15 amino acids. V lost 0 bases to trimming and J lost 3 bases; unmatched junction nucleotides: 3. Per germline, CDR1 SGHTA and CDR2 FQGTGA. This CDR3 reads CASSLTGQGHTEAFF. The CDR3 DNA sequence: TGTGCCAGCAGCTTAACCGGACAGGGCCACACTGAAGCTTTCTTT.

V is TRBV6-2 or TRBV6-3 and J is TRBJ2-7; 9 bases agree with TRBD1. The CDR3 runs 15 residues. Per germline, CDR1 MNHEY and CDR2 SVGEGT. V gave up 2 bases and J gave up 3 bases; unmatched junction bases: 5. This CDR3 is CASSYPGQGYYEQYV. The CDR3 DNA reads TGTGCCAGCAGTTACCCCGGACAGGGGTACTACGAGCAGTACGTC.

This clonotype has only a few counts. This chain joins TRBV12-3 or TRBV12-4 and TRBJ1-1; D gene unclear. Trimming took 6 bases from V and 5 from J, leaving 13 bases between them. The CDR3 totals 13 residues. The DNA for the CDR3 is TGTGCCAGCAGCCCGGGGATTGGGACTGAAGCTTTCTTT. It encodes CASSPGIGTEAFF.

This clonotype was counted many times. This sequence joins TRBV19 and TRBJ2-7; 8 positions agree with TRBD2. The CDR3 is made up of 13 amino acids. V was clipped by 9 bases and J by 4 bases; unmatched bases: 8. CDR1 and CDR2 (germline): LNHDA, SQIVND (reference sequence). Here the CDR3 reads CASSAGTSYEQYF. CDR3 DNA sequence: TGTGCCAGCAGCGCCGGGACTAGTTACGAGCAGTACTTC.

This sequence joins TRBV6-4 and TRBJ2-7, with 10 positions matching TRBD1. The CDR3 is 15 residues long. The J segment lost 9 bases and the V segment lost 0 bases, leaving 8 bases of the junction unmatched. Germline V gives CDR1 MRHNA, CDR2 SNTAGT. The CDR3 nucleotides are TGTGCCAGCAGTGACTCCACCGGGACAGGGGAAGGGCAGTACTTC. This codes for CASSDSTGTGEGQYF.

V gene TRBV7-9 combines with J gene TRBJ2-3; 8 positions match TRBD2. The CDR3 is made up of 17 amino acids. Germline loops: CDR1 SEHNR, CDR2 FQNEAQ (reference sequence). Trimming took 5 bases from V and 2 from J; bases not matched to a gene: 12. CDR3 DNA sequence: TGTGCCAGCAGCCCTGATAGCGGGGCCTACTACACAGATACGCAGTATTTT. This encodes CASSPDSGAYYTDTQYF.

This clonotype was recorded many times. The chain is built from TRBV19 and TRBJ2-1; possibly TRBD2 for D (6 bases). This CDR3 is built from 15 residues. CDR1 and CDR2 (germline): LNHDA, SQIVND (reference sequence). Trimming removed 4 bases at V and 0 bases at J, with 10 bases between. DNA for the CDR3: TGTGCCAGTAGTACCCAGGACTACTCCTACAATGAGCAGTTCTTC. This gives the protein CASSTQDYSYNEQFF.

This clonotype was found a few times. The chain employs TRBV13 and TRBJ1-2; a possible D gene is TRBD1 (5 bases). The CDR3 is 17 amino acids. Germline V lookup: CDR1 PRHDT, CDR2 FYEKMQ (reference sequence). The germline V and J ends were trimmed by 5 bases and 7 bases, with 26 bases remaining between them. The CDR3 here is CASSTHGQGRVLFGYTF. CDR3 coding DNA: TGTGCCAGCAGCACTCACGGGCAGGGACGAGTACTTTTTGGCTACACCTTC.

This clonotype was picked up one time. The gene calls are TRBV27 and TRBJ1-1; D is perhaps TRBD1 (5 bases). CDR1 is MNHEY, CDR2 SMNVEV, per germline (reference sequence). CDR3 length: 12 amino acids. Trimming removed 10 bases from V and 2 bases from J, with 11 bases in between. CDR3 amino acids: CATIGANTEAFF. The CDR3 bases are TGTGCCACGATAGGGGCAAACACTGAAGCTTTCTTT.

Only one count was recorded for this clonotype. CDR3 in amino acids: CASSPERGYQETQYF. The DNA of the CDR3 is TGTGCCAGCTCCCCGGAACGGGGGTACCAAGAGACCCAGTACTTC. The V and J genes are TRBV11-2 and TRBJ2-5; TRBD2 might be the D (6 bases). Germline values: CDR1 SGHAT, CDR2 FQNNGV. Trimming left V 8 bases short and J 0 bases short, with 16 bases between. The CDR3 extends over 15 amino acids. Together with reference TRBV11-2 and TRBJ2-5, the CDR3 gives the full variable domain: EAGVAQSPRYKIIEKRQSVAFWCNPISGHATLYWYQQILGQGPKLLIQFQNNGVVDDSQLPKDRFSAERLKGVDSTLKIQPAKLEDSAVYLCASSPERGYQETQYFGPGTRLLVL.